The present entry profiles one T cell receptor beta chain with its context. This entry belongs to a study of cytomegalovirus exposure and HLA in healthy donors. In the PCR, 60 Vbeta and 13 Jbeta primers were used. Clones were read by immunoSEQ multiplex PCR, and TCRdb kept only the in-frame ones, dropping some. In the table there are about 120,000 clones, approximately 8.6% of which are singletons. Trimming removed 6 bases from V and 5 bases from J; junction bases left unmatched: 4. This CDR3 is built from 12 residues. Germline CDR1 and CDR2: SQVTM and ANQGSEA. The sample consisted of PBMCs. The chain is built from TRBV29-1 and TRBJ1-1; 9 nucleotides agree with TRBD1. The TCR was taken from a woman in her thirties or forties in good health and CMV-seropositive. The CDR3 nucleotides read TGCAGCGTCGACAGGGGGTGGACTGAAGCTTTCTTT. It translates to CSVDRGWTEAFF.